This T cell receptor (beta chain) was identified in a study of T cell repertoires in cytomegalovirus infection. On the study more broadly: Public TCR beta signatures marked donors with CMV infection and the matching HLA.

Study-wide results and limits: HLA-C-restricted, CMV-specific TCR beta clonotypes were dominant ex vivo.

From the reads, TCRdb called clonotypes with MiXCR, one entry per CDR3 protein. The repertoire holds roughly 760,000 distinct CDR3 sequences, with about a third as singletons. Notes on this clonotype: Its antigen is undetermined.

The CDR3 spans 15 residues. Germline loops: CDR1 MNHNY, CDR2 SVGAGI (reference sequence). The V end lost 7 bases, the J end lost 4 bases, and 17 bases lay between the germline ends. The source of this sequence is a human donor in good health (CMV status not recorded). Some clones in this sample may be carry-over from other donors' samples. Sequencing was performed on PBMCs. The chain has TRBV6-6 and TRBJ1-5; no definite D call. CDR3 sequence (DNA): TGTGCCAGCATTCCGACTCCCCCAAATAATCAGCCCCAGCATTTT. Translated: CASIPTPPNNQPQHF.